This T cell receptor beta chain was identified in a study of cytomegalovirus exposure and HLA in healthy donors. Study-wide context: An earlier analysis found some 100 million unique TCR beta sequences from around 180 million T cells.

This PCR relied on a set of 60 Vbeta primers and 13 Jbeta primers. As processed by the authors: About 10 million shared chains were among roughly 81 million unique TCR beta chains counted in a later analysis. Assay used: immunoSEQ multiplex PCR; TCRdb lists only in-frame clones, some missing. V, J and clone size were drawn from that table, and D and trimming were deduced from the DNA. Of around 300,000 clones listed, about 90% are singletons. Regarding this clone: The antigen is not known.

General study findings and limits: Highest at DRB1 and lowest at HLA-C, TCR association rates differed among HLA loci in a later analysis.

This clonotype was obtained from a woman younger than 35 in good health and CMV-seronegative. The sample was PBMCs.

The CDR3 here is CASSSGTALSEAFF. The CDR3 region has the DNA TGTGCCAGCAGCTCCGGGACTGCCTTGTCTGAAGCTTTCTTT. V is TRBV5-6 and J is TRBJ1-1; tentative D call: TRBD1 (5 bases). Trimming stripped 3 bases from V and 6 bases from J, with 15 bases between. This CDR3 has 14 residues. Germline assignment: CDR1 SGHDT and CDR2 YYEEEE. The full variable domain, with the rest looked up from reference TRBV5-6 and TRBJ1-1, is DAGVTQSPTHLIKTRGQQVTLRCSPKSGHDTVSWYQQALGQGPQFIFQYYEEEERQRGNFPDRFSGHQFPNYSSELNVNALLLGDSALYLCASSSGTALSEAFFGQGTRLTVV.